This TCR beta chain was retrieved from a study of T cells in Graves' hyperthyroidism and ophthalmopathy. Study observations and caveats: Researchers report that a 13 V-J model separated ophthalmopathy from stable hyperthyroidism.

Germline CDR1 and CDR2: LNHDA and SQIVND (reference sequence). V lost 1 base and J lost 6; bases outside the gene matches: 11. This CDR3 spans 16 amino acids. Template material for amplifying TCR beta CDR3 regions consisted of RNA transcripts. The primer set for the first-round RT-PCR of the TCR CDR3 was HTBI. Each CDR3 protein gets one entry after TCRdb re-called the multiplex PCR reads with MiXCR. Of approximately 640,000 distinct CDR3 sequences in the sample, about 17% were seen once. Comments on this clonotype: Its specificity is unknown.

The source of this sequence is a woman younger than 45 with Graves' hyperthyroidism. This chain connects TRBV19 to TRBJ1-2; 7 bases align to TRBD1. Material: blood. The CDR3 DNA is TGTGCCAGTAGTATAGCGGTTGGGACAGCTATCCATGGCTACACCTTC. This encodes CASSIAVGTAIHGYTF. Full variable domain (remainder filled in from reference TRBV19 and TRBJ1-2): DGGITQSPKYLFRKEGQNVTLSCEQNLNHDAMYWYRQDPGQGLRLIYYSQIVNDFQKGDIAEGYSVSREKKESFPLTVTSAQKNPTAFYLCASSIAVGTAIHGYTFGSGTRLTVV.